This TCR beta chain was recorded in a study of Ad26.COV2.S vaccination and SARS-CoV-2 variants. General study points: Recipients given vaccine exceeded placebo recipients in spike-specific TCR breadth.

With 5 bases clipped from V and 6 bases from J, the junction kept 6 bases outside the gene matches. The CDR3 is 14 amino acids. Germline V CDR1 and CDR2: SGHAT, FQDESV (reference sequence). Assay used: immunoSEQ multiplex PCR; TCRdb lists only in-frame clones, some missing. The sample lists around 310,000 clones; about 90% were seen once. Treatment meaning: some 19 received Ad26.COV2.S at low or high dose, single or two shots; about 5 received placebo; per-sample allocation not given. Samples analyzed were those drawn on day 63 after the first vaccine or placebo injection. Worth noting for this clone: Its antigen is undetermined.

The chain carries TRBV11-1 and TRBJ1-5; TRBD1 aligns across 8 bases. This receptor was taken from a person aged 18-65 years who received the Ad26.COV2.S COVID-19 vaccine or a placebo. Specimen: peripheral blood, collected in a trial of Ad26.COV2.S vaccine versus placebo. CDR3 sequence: CASSQTGEGQPQHF. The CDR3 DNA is TGTGCCAGCAGCCAGACAGGGGAGGGTCAGCCCCAGCATTTT.